This TCR beta chain was sequenced in a study of cytomegalovirus exposure and HLA in healthy donors. The study, taken as a whole, reports: The authors judged a highly shared variant cluster likely a sequencing artifact.

Germline V gives CDR1 SGHNT, CDR2 YYREEE (reference sequence). This CDR3 region has 18 residues. The V gene end was trimmed by 0 bases and the J gene end by 0 bases; junction bases not matched to a gene: 6. On this clone itself: The target antigen is unknown.

Vbeta (60) and Jbeta (13) primers were used in the PCR. Profiling relied on immunoSEQ multiplex PCR, and the TCRdb table lists in-frame clones only, not all of them. This table holds over 200,000 clones, roughly four fifths found once. The specimen sequenced was PBMCs. The chain combines TRBV5-4 with TRBJ2-2; 9 nucleotides align to TRBD1. This receptor was taken from a woman aged 40 to 55 in good health and CMV-seronegative. In nucleotides, the CDR3 is TGTGCCAGCAGCTTGGAGCCAAGGACAGGGGCGAACACCGGGGAGCTGTTTTTT. This encodes CASSLEPRTGANTGELFF.